The 30 T cell receptor beta chains presented below share a single source sample, sequenced in a study of T cell responses to AZD1222 COVID-19 vaccine. Clones were read by immunoSEQ multiplex PCR, and TCRdb kept only the in-frame ones, dropping some. This table holds roughly 120,000 clones, approximately 85% found once. Specimen: peripheral blood, collected on day 0 of AZD1222 vaccination. Receptor source: an adult in good health.

The rearrangement joins TRBV11-3 to TRBJ2-3; TRBD2 might be the D (6 bases). CDR1 is SGHNT, CDR2 YENEEA, per germline. The CDR3 has 15 residues. Trimming took off 4 bases at V and 2 bases at J, with 13 bases between the two ends. CDR3 sequence: CASSSQRRVTDTQYF. The CDR3 bases are TGTGCCAGCAGCTCCCAAAGGAGGGTCACAGATACGCAGTATTTT.

The V gene is TRBV5-1, the J gene TRBJ2-5; no clear D gene. This CDR3 contains 12 residues. Germline V gene sequence: CDR1 SGHRS, CDR2 YFSETQ. The V and J ends lost 0 bases and 3 bases respectively, with 3 bases between them. CDR3 protein: CASSLVEETQYF. In DNA, the CDR3 is TGCGCCAGCAGCTTGGTTGAAGAGACCCAGTACTTC.

The chain couples TRBV6-5 to TRBJ2-3; 9 positions match TRBD1. The CDR3 totals 15 residues. Germline loops: CDR1 MNHEY, CDR2 SVGAGI. J was trimmed by 0 bases and V by 6 bases; bases with no gene match: 4. The CDR3 here is CASRKDRGSTDTQYF. The CDR3, as DNA: TGTGCCAGCAGAAAGGACAGGGGCAGCACAGATACGCAGTATTTT.

The V call is TRBV11-2, the J call TRBJ1-6; D is uncertain. Germline CDR1 SGHAT, CDR2 FQNNGV. The V end lost 6 bases, the J end lost 9 bases, and 15 bases lay between the germline ends. The CDR3 spans 14 residues. CDR3 sequence reads: CASSPYLSPSPLHF. CDR3 bases: TGTGCCAGCAGTCCCTATTTGAGTCCTTCACCCCTCCACTTT.

This clone showed up just a few times. The V and J genes are TRBV11-3 and TRBJ1-4, with D possibly TRBD1 on 5 matching bases. The CDR3 loop spans 15 amino acids. Per germline, CDR1 SGHNT and CDR2 YENEEA. With 5 bases removed from V and 6 bases from J, the gap between germline ends came to 16 bases. CDR3 amino acids: CASSPAAGRDEKLFF. The DNA for the CDR3 is TGTGCCAGCAGCCCAGCGGCAGGGAGGGATGAAAAACTGTTTTTT.

The chain uses TRBV5-1 and TRBJ2-1; 7 positions agree with TRBD1. Germline CDR1 SGHRS, CDR2 YFSETQ. V gave up 6 bases and J gave up 9 bases; unmatched junction bases: 12. CDR3 length equals 14 residues. DNA for the CDR3: TGCGCCAGCACCCGAGAGGGGGCGGCGGGTGAGCAGTTCTTC. Translation: CASTREGAAGEQFF.

The chain employs TRBV21-1 and TRBJ1-5; the table's D call TRBD1 went unverified against the DNA. TRBV21-1 has pseudogene status. The CDR3 runs 15 residues. For the CDR3, the DNA is TGTGCCAGCAGCAAAGGAACAGAATTAAATCAGCCCCAGCATTTT. Translation gives CASSKGTELNQPQHF.

V is TRBV28 and J is TRBJ1-3, with 8 positions matching TRBD1. Germline V gene lookup returns CDR1 MDHEN and CDR2 SYDVKM. With 2 bases clipped from V and 4 bases from J, the junction kept 19 bases outside the gene matches. The CDR3 contains 20 residues. The CDR3 DNA reads TGTGCCAGCAGTTTAGATGACGGACAGGGACTTAAGGGAAAAGGAAACACCATATATTTT. It encodes CASSLDDGQGLKGKGNTIYF.

The chain uses TRBV24-1 and TRBJ2-3; TRBD1 matches at 9 bases. After removal of 5 bases from V and 2 bases from J, the junction contained 7 bases not matched to a gene. Germline lookup yields CDR1 KGHDR and CDR2 SFDVKD. This CDR3 comprises 16 residues. DNA for the CDR3: TGTGCCACCAGTGGGAAGGGGGACAGGGTCACAGATACGCAGTATTTT. It is translated as CATSGKGDRVTDTQYF.

The chain uses TRBV19 and TRBJ1-4; D not resolved. There are 14 residues in the CDR3. Germline V lookup: CDR1 LNHDA, CDR2 SQIVND (reference sequence). Between the trimmed V and J ends, which lost 3 bases and 8 bases, there was a span of 13 bases. The CDR3 region has the DNA TGTGCCAGTAGTATCTCGAGTGGTCGGGAAAAACTGTTTTTT. Its protein product is CASSISSGREKLFF.

The CDR3 is CASSTTGGNEQYF. Written as DNA, the CDR3 is TGTGCCAGTAGTACGACAGGAGGTAACGAGCAGTACTTC. The rearrangement joins TRBV19 to TRBJ2-7; perhaps TRBD1 as D (6 bases). The ends were cut back, 4 bases at V and 5 bases at J, with 12 bases in the middle. Germline V CDR1 and CDR2: LNHDA, SQIVND (reference sequence). This CDR3 spans 13 amino acids.

The chain links TRBV30 to TRBJ1-2; 7 bases are a match to TRBD1. The V segment lost 8 bases and the J segment 14 bases; nucleotides outside the gene matches: 14. This CDR3 comprises 11 residues. Germline-derived CDR1 and CDR2 are GTSNPN and SVGIG (reference sequence). The CDR3 is CARFLGGFFTF. The CDR3 coding sequence is TGTGCCCGTTTCTTAGGGGGCTTTTTTACCTTC.

The rearrangement joins TRBV27 to TRBJ1-2, with 7 bases fitting TRBD1. Germline trimming cut 5 bases from V and 6 bases from J; bases unmatched to any gene: 9. Germline V CDR1 and CDR2: MNHEY, SMNVEV (reference sequence). The CDR3 spans 14 residues. The CDR3 reads CASSPQGTANGYTF. The CDR3 nucleotides are TGTGCCAGCAGTCCTCAGGGGACAGCTAATGGCTACACCTTC.

The chain is built from TRBV6-5 and TRBJ2-2; D uncertain. From germline, CDR1 is MNHEY and CDR2 SVGAGI. The germline V and J ends were trimmed by 2 bases and 0 bases, with 10 bases remaining between them. The CDR3 covers 16 residues. The CDR3 nucleotides are TGTGCCAGCAGTTACGAAGGCGGCCCGAACACCGGGGAGCTGTTTTTT. Translated, it gives CASSYEGGPNTGELFF.

This clone has a single count. The chain carries TRBV30 and TRBJ2-7; weak D call: TRBD1 (5 bases). Germline assignment: CDR1 GTSNPN and CDR2 SVGIG (reference sequence). The CDR3 loop spans 13 amino acids. V was trimmed by 2 bases and J by 4 bases, leaving 12 bases between them. The CDR3 coding sequence is TGTGCCTGGAGTAAGGGGTTGGCATACGAGCAGTACTTC. Translating gives CAWSKGLAYEQYF. Supplemented by reference TRBV30 and TRBJ2-7, the full variable domain reads SQTIHQWPATLVQPVGSPLSLECTVEGTSNPNLYWYRQAAGRGLQLLFYSVGIGQISSEVPQNLSASRPQDRQFILSSKKLLLSDSGFYLCAWSKGLAYEQYFGPGTRLTVT.

The rearrangement joins TRBV6-1 to TRBJ1-3; possibly TRBD1 for D (5 bases). The CDR3 is made up of 15 amino acids. The V gene's germline CDR1 is MNHNS and CDR2 SASEGT. V was cut by 1 base and J by 7 bases, with 14 bases left in between. DNA for the CDR3: TGTGCCAGCAGTGAAGGGCCCATGGGGCTGAACACCATATATTTT. Translated: CASSEGPMGLNTIYF.

The V gene is TRBV24-1, the J gene TRBJ2-1, with D tentatively TRBD2 (6 bases). The CDR3 extends over 14 amino acids. The germline gives CDR1 KGHDR, CDR2 SFDVKD. Trimming shortened V by 2 bases and J by 7 bases, and 11 bases separated the two germline ends. CDR3 sequence reads: CATSDWSGRNEQFF. In DNA form, the CDR3 reads TGTGCCACCAGTGATTGGTCAGGGAGGAATGAGCAGTTCTTC.

The chain employs TRBV21-1 and TRBJ2-7; the DNA was not used to check the table's D call, TRBD1. TRBV21-1 is marked as a pseudogene. The CDR3 totals 17 residues. The CDR3: CASSKALLRGTTYEQYF. CDR3 coding DNA: TGTGCCAGCAGCAAAGCGCTTTTGAGGGGGACCACCTACGAGCAGTACTTC.

The chain is built from TRBV6-6 and TRBJ2-7; 9 bases are a match to TRBD2. The CDR3 length is 14 residues. The V gene's germline CDR1 is MNHNY and CDR2 SVGAGI (reference sequence). The V segment lost 6 bases and the J segment 4 bases; nucleotides outside the gene matches: 7. CDR3 residues: CASSLQRGAYEQYF. The CDR3 bases are TGTGCCAGCAGCCTGCAGCGGGGGGCATACGAGCAGTACTTC.

Worth noting for this clone: A much larger clone lies one base from this, so it may be a read error. Different DNA sequences within this sample yield the same CDR3. The chain carries TRBV5-4 and TRBJ1-2; 7 positions agree with TRBD1. The junction had 1 base not matched to a gene; V was cut back by 2 bases and J by 0 bases. CDR1 SGHNT and CDR2 YYREEE come from the germline V gene (reference sequence). The CDR3 runs 14 residues. The CDR3 region is CASSFGTANYGYTF. The CDR3 coding sequence is TGTGCCAGCAGCTTCGGGACAGCTAACTATGGCTACACCTTC.

This sequence joins TRBV19 and TRBJ2-7; 7 bases align to TRBD1. Per the germline V gene, CDR1 is LNHDA and CDR2 is SQIVND (reference sequence). Losses at the gene ends were 5 bases for V and 7 bases for J; bases not matched to a gene: 5. CDR3 length: 12 residues. The CDR3 loop reads CASSFLQGEQYF. CDR3 in DNA: TGTGCCAGTAGTTTTTTACAGGGGGAGCAGTACTTC.

The chain links TRBV7-8 to TRBJ2-7; TRBD1 is a possible D gene (7 bases). Trimming pared 1 base from V and 0 bases from J, leaving 16 bases between. Germline V gives CDR1 SGHVS, CDR2 FQNEAQ. This CDR3 contains 17 residues. CDR3 bases: TGTGCCAGCAGCTTAGTGTCAGGCGGGACAGTCTCCTACGAGCAGTACTTC. It specifies CASSLVSGGTVSYEQYF.

The chain uses TRBV7-9 and TRBJ2-2, with D possibly TRBD2 on 6 matching bases. Looked up from germline, CDR1 is SEHNR and CDR2 is FQNEAQ (reference sequence). Trimming left V 5 bases short and J 4 bases short, with 14 bases between. This CDR3 spans 15 amino acids. The CDR3: CASSRGEVITGELFF. The CDR3 DNA reads as TGTGCCAGCAGCCGCGGGGAGGTTATCACCGGGGAGCTGTTTTTT.

V is TRBV6-5 and J is TRBJ1-5; D is undetermined. Germline V gene lookup returns CDR1 MNHEY and CDR2 SVGAGI. V was pared by 6 bases and J by 0 bases, with 12 bases between. This CDR3 has 15 residues. The CDR3 region is CASSLEGNSNQPQHF. The CDR3 DNA reads TGTGCCAGCAGCCTTGAGGGAAATAGCAATCAGCCCCAGCATTTT.

The rearrangement uses TRBV3-1 (or the pseudogene TRBV3-2) and TRBJ1-2; D gene unclear. The CDR3 sequence is 13 residues long. Germline V gene data show CDR1 as LGHDT and CDR2 as YNNKEL (reference sequence). The germline V and J ends were trimmed by 4 bases and 2 bases, with 8 bases remaining between them. CDR3 sequence (DNA): TGTGCCAGCAGCCGAGGAGACAACTATGGCTACACCTTC. Translation: CASSRGDNYGYTF.

This chain connects TRBV6-5 to TRBJ1-2; D is unclear. Germline-derived CDR1 and CDR2 are MNHEY and SVGAGI. V lost 5 bases, J lost 0 bases, and 7 bases lay in between. This CDR3 region has 13 residues. Written as DNA, the CDR3 is TGTGCCAGCAGTCGAAGCACTAACTATGGCTACACCTTC. The encoded protein is CASSRSTNYGYTF.

This clone was seen a few times. The rearrangement links TRBV9 to TRBJ2-3, with a possible D match to TRBD1 (5 bases). The germline V gene encodes CDR1 SGDLS and CDR2 YYNGEE. The CDR3 extends over 13 amino acids. V lost 2 bases and J lost 9, with 13 bases in between. CDR3 protein: CASSVPDRSTQYF. The DNA for the CDR3 is TGTGCCAGCAGCGTGCCTGACAGAAGCACGCAGTATTTT.

This clone was picked up one time. The V call is TRBV11-3, the J call TRBJ2-5; the match to TRBD2 covers 9 bases. The CDR3 spans 17 residues. Germline assignment: CDR1 SGHNT and CDR2 YENEEA. The junction had 9 bases not matched to a gene; V was cut back by 4 bases and J by 0 bases. The CDR3 region has the DNA TGTGCCAGCAGCTCCCAACTAGCGGGCGACCACCAAGAGACCCAGTACTTC. Translation: CASSSQLAGDHQETQYF.

This chain joins TRBV11-3 and TRBJ2-1, with 7 bases fitting TRBD2. CDR1 is SGHNT and CDR2 is YENEEA in the germline V gene. V was clipped by 10 bases and J by 4 bases; unmatched bases: 7. This CDR3 comprises 13 residues. CDR3 nucleotides: TGTGCCACTAAGCGGGATACTTACAATGAGCAGTTCTTC. Translated: CATKRDTYNEQFF.

This sequence joins TRBV29-1 and TRBJ1-1; tentative D call: TRBD1 (6 bases). This CDR3 is built from 16 residues. Between the trimmed V and J ends, which lost 6 bases and 0 bases, there was a span of 20 bases. Germline V gene lookup returns CDR1 SQVTM and CDR2 ANQGSEA. CDR3 sequence (DNA): TGCAGCGTCGTCTTGAGTCGCTCAGGGGTGAACACTGAAGCTTTCTTT. Its protein product is CSVVLSRSGVNTEAFF.